These 27 T cell receptor beta chains came from one sample sequenced in a study of cytomegalovirus exposure and HLA in healthy donors. PCR employed 60 Vbeta and 13 Jbeta primers. The data were produced by immunoSEQ multiplex PCR, yet TCRdb's version contains in-frame clones alone and is incomplete. The table lists 130,000 or so clones, around 80% of them singletons. Sequenced: PBMCs. These receptors originate from a man younger than 45 in good health and CMV-seronegative.

This chain uses TRBV7-9 with TRBJ1-5, with a weak D call TRBD1 (5 bases). CDR1 and CDR2 from the germline V gene are SEHNR and FQNEAQ (reference sequence). The CDR3 is 15 residues long. V shed 1 base and J shed 6 bases, with 13 bases lying between them. The CDR3 here is CASSLGREEGQPQHF. As DNA, the CDR3 is TGTGCCAGCAGCTTAGGCAGGGAGGAAGGTCAGCCCCAGCATTTT.

In its sample, this clone was seen once. This sequence joins TRBV27 and TRBJ1-2, with D perhaps TRBD1 (5 bases). The V gene's germline CDR1 is MNHEY and CDR2 SMNVEV (reference sequence). V dropped 4 bases and J dropped 2 bases, with 11 bases sitting between them. This CDR3 spans 14 amino acids. CDR3 coding DNA: TGTGCCAGCAGTTCAGTGGGGCCGAACTATGGCTACACCTTC. It codes for CASSSVGPNYGYTF.

The chain links TRBV28 to TRBJ1-4; perhaps TRBD1 as D (6 bases). CDR1 is MDHEN and CDR2 is SYDVKM in the germline V gene. The CDR3 runs to 13 residues. V lost 2 bases, J lost 10 bases, and 11 bases lay in between. The CDR3 protein is CASSLGQLGKLFF. In DNA, the CDR3 is TGTGCCAGCAGTTTAGGACAGTTGGGAAAACTGTTTTTT.

CDR3 loop: CASSLSGGGPYNEQFF. For the CDR3, the DNA is TGTGCCAGCAGTTTATCGGGTGGGGGCCCATACAATGAGCAGTTCTTC. The chain uses TRBV27 and TRBJ2-1; a weak D match, TRBD1 (6 bases). The CDR3 runs 16 residues. V was cut by 0 bases and J by 4 bases, with 13 bases left in between. Germline V gene lookup returns CDR1 MNHEY and CDR2 SMNVEV (reference sequence).

DNA of the CDR3: TGTGCCAGCAGCTTGCAGGGGGGATATGGCTACACCTTC. This encodes CASSLQGGYGYTF. The chain combines TRBV5-4 with TRBJ1-2; 7 bases agree with TRBD1. This CDR3 contains 13 residues. J lost 5 bases, V lost 1 base, and 2 bases had no gene match. Looked up from germline, CDR1 is SGHNT and CDR2 is YYREEE (reference sequence).

V is TRBV5-4 and J is TRBJ1-5; TRBD1 is a possible D gene (6 bases). V was cut by 4 bases and J by 6 bases, with 11 bases left in between. Germline V gives CDR1 SGHNT, CDR2 YYREEE (reference sequence). This CDR3 is built from 13 residues. The CDR3: CASSPNRAQPQHF. The CDR3 DNA reads TGTGCCAGCAGCCCGAACAGGGCTCAGCCCCAGCATTTT. Supplemented by reference TRBV5-4 and TRBJ1-5, the full variable domain reads ETGVTQSPTHLIKTRGQQVTLRCSSQSGHNTVSWYQQALGQGPQFIFQYYREEENGRGNFPPRFSGLQFPNYSSELNVNALELDDSALYLCASSPNRAQPQHFGDGTRLSIL.

This chain joins TRBV7-9 and TRBJ2-5; no firm D call. Germline V lookup: CDR1 SEHNR, CDR2 FQNEAQ (reference sequence). The V end was cut by 2 bases, the J end by 3 bases, with 7 bases between. The CDR3 runs 13 residues. CDR3 amino acids: CASSLQAEETQYF. CDR3 bases: TGTGCCAGCAGCTTACAGGCTGAAGAGACCCAGTACTTC.

This clone was observed a single time. The J gene is TRBJ1-2, the V gene TRBV5-1, with D possibly being TRBD1 (5 bases). Germline V gene sequence: CDR1 SGHRS, CDR2 YFSETQ. V lost 4 bases to trimming and J lost 4 bases, with 20 bases between them. The CDR3 contains 16 residues. The CDR3 loop reads CASSPGRGDPSYGYTF. CDR3 coding DNA: TGCGCCAGCAGCCCGGGGCGGGGCGACCCATCCTATGGCTACACCTTC.

This clone was found many times. The chain is built from TRBV7-9 and TRBJ1-4; D is perhaps TRBD1 (6 bases). The CDR3 extends over 15 amino acids. Germline CDR1 SEHNR, CDR2 FQNEAQ (reference sequence). V was clipped by 8 bases and J by 2 bases, with 15 bases between them. In nucleotides, the CDR3 is TGTGCCAGCTCCACGCTCGGACAGACTAATGAAAAACTGTTTTTT. It yields the protein CASSTLGQTNEKLFF.

The gene calls are TRBV28 and TRBJ2-7; D might be TRBD2 (5 bases). CDR3 size: 16 residues. V was pared by 7 bases and J by 0 bases, with 19 bases between. Germline CDR1 MDHEN, CDR2 SYDVKM. The DNA for the CDR3 is TGTGCCAGCACTTCCCCCGCGGGCAGCAGCTCCTACGAGCAGTACTTC. Translated: CASTSPAGSSSYEQYF.

The rearrangement joins TRBV7-2 to TRBJ1-2, with D perhaps matching TRBD1 (5 bases). Germline V gives CDR1 SGHTA, CDR2 FQGNSA. This CDR3 comprises 13 residues. V was pared by 5 bases and J by 4 bases, with 11 bases between. The CDR3 is CASSPGGFYGYTF. The CDR3 nucleotides are TGTGCCAGCAGCCCCGGGGGGTTCTATGGCTACACCTTC.

V usage is TRBV7-9 and J usage is TRBJ2-2, with D unclear. The CDR3 contains 11 residues. The V and J ends lost 7 bases and 5 bases respectively, with 5 bases between them. In germline, CDR1 is SEHNR, CDR2 FQNEAQ (reference sequence). CDR3 in amino acids: CASTQTGELFF. In nucleotides, the CDR3 is TGTGCCAGCACCCAAACCGGGGAGCTGTTTTTT.

The rearrangement links TRBV25-1 to TRBJ2-1; 8 bases agree with TRBD2. Germline trimming cut 6 bases from V and 4 bases from J; bases unmatched to any gene: 8. This CDR3 has 15 residues. The germline gives CDR1 MGHDK, CDR2 SYGVNS. The CDR3 sequence: CASRSLAASYNEQFF. The CDR3, as DNA: TGTGCCAGCAGGTCACTAGCGGCGTCGTACAATGAGCAGTTCTTC.

The rearrangement uses TRBV7-3 and TRBJ1-1; 7 bases are shared with TRBD1. Germline CDR1 SGHTA, CDR2 FQGTGA. The CDR3 is made up of 13 amino acids. V gave up 5 bases and J gave up 7 bases; unmatched junction bases: 7. CDR3 sequence (DNA): TGTGCCAGCAGCGAGGGGACAGAGTATGAAGCTTTCTTT. Amino acid sequence: CASSEGTEYEAFF.

The rearrangement joins TRBV7-7 to TRBJ1-6, with D possibly matching TRBD1 (6 bases). Germline CDR1 SSHAT, CDR2 FNYEAQ (reference sequence). This CDR3 has 14 amino acids. The CDR3 loop is CANPGQSKNSPLHF. DNA of the CDR3: TGTGCTAACCCTGGACAGAGTAAAAATTCACCCCTCCACTTT.

Comment on this clone: The sample contains more than one DNA sequence encoding this CDR3. The chain couples TRBV29-1 to TRBJ2-5, with TRBD2 matching over 7 bases. V shed 4 bases and J 1 base; nucleotides not matched to a gene: 3. Germline assignment: CDR1 SQVTM and CDR2 ANQGSEA. The length of the CDR3 is 13 residues. CDR3 sequence reads: CSVVRTSQETQYF. CDR3 DNA sequence: TGCAGCGTTGTCAGGACTAGCCAAGAGACCCAGTACTTC.

The V call is TRBV6-5, the J call TRBJ2-7; a possible D gene is TRBD1 (6 bases). V lost 0 bases and J 6 bases, leaving 6 bases between the germline ends. This CDR3 region has 12 residues. Germline V gene data show CDR1 as MNHEY and CDR2 as SVGAGI. The CDR3 sequence is CASSYSQGEQYF. CDR3 DNA sequence: TGTGCCAGCAGTTACTCACAGGGCGAGCAGTACTTC.

The chain combines TRBV4-3 with TRBJ2-7, with 8 positions matching TRBD2. J gave up 4 bases and V 2 bases, and 7 bases lay outside the gene matches. Germline V gene sequence: CDR1 LGHNA, CDR2 YSLEER. The CDR3 runs to 15 residues. CDR3 sequence: CASSQFLGGGYEQYF. CDR3 bases: TGCGCCAGCAGCCAATTCCTCGGCGGGGGGTACGAGCAGTACTTC.

This chain uses TRBV5-5 with TRBJ2-2; D possibly corresponds to TRBD2 (6 bases). Germline values: CDR1 SGHKS, CDR2 YYEKEE (reference sequence). V was trimmed by 0 bases and J by 2 bases, leaving 11 bases between them. CDR3 size: 16 residues. The CDR3 nucleotides are TGTGCCAGCAGCTTGGAGGCGGGATTCAACACCGGGGAGCTGTTTTTT. This encodes CASSLEAGFNTGELFF.

The table lists this clone with a few counts. This chain connects TRBV28 to TRBJ1-1; the D gene is possibly TRBD1 (6 bases). This CDR3 is built from 14 residues. Between the trimmed V and J ends, which lost 7 bases and 11 bases, there was a span of 23 bases. Per the germline V gene, CDR1 is MDHEN and CDR2 is SYDVKM. In DNA form, the CDR3 reads TGTGCCAGCACTAGGGGGGGCTCCGGATTTGGGGCTTTCTTT. Translation: CASTRGGSGFGAFF.

The chain employs TRBV27 and TRBJ1-5, with TRBD1 as a possible D gene (5 bases). CDR1 is MNHEY and CDR2 is SMNVEV in the germline V gene (reference sequence). The CDR3 has 13 amino acids. The ends were cut back, 0 bases at V and 11 bases at J, with 11 bases in the middle. CDR3 region: CASSLSGVGAQHF. The CDR3 nucleotides read TGTGCCAGCAGTTTATCAGGGGTCGGAGCCCAGCATTTT.

J is TRBJ1-1 and V is TRBV18, with a tentative D call TRBD1 (5 bases). There are 15 residues in the CDR3. Germline CDR1 reads KGHSH; CDR2 reads LQKENI. V shed 3 bases and J shed 3 bases, with 14 bases lying between them. CDR3 loop: CASSPATVRYTEAFF. The CDR3 coding sequence is TGTGCCAGCTCACCTGCGACAGTCCGGTACACTGAAGCTTTCTTT.

V and J are TRBV6-6 and TRBJ1-5, with 7 bases lining up with TRBD1. The trim removed 5 bases at V and 6 bases at J, leaving 13 bases unmatched. The CDR3 has 16 amino acids. The V gene's germline CDR1 is MNHNY and CDR2 SVGAGI (reference sequence). CDR3 sequence reads: CASSRDSPVGAQPQHF. The CDR3 DNA reads TGTGCCAGCAGTAGGGACAGCCCCGTAGGTGCTCAGCCCCAGCATTTT.

The V gene is TRBV4-3, the J gene TRBJ2-2; maybe TRBD1 (5 bases). This CDR3 region has 14 residues. Germline lookup yields CDR1 LGHNA and CDR2 YSLEER. V lost 2 bases and J lost 1, with 5 bases in between. The CDR3 is CASSQTGNTGELFF. CDR3 sequence (DNA): TGCGCCAGCAGCCAAACAGGGAACACCGGGGAGCTGTTTTTT.

This clone was counted only a few times. The V and J genes are TRBV7-2 and TRBJ2-1; possibly TRBD2 for D (5 bases). The length of the CDR3 is 15 residues. The germline V gene has CDR1 SGHTA and CDR2 FQGNSA. Trimming cost V 1 base and J 0 bases, with 7 bases left between them. The CDR3 nucleotides are TGTGCCAGCAGCTTAGTCGGGGACTCCTACAATGAGCAGTTCTTC. Protein sequence: CASSLVGDSYNEQFF.

The chain is built from TRBV4-3 and TRBJ2-6, with TRBD2 identical over 9 bases. The CDR3 spans 18 residues. The germline gives CDR1 LGHNA, CDR2 YSLEER. The V gene end was trimmed by 4 bases and the J gene end by 0 bases; junction bases not matched to a gene: 7. The CDR3 protein is CASSRGRRGGSGANVLTF. DNA for the CDR3: TGCGCCAGCAGCCGGGGGCGGCGGGGGGGCTCTGGGGCCAACGTCCTGACTTTC.

The chain joins TRBV5-6 to TRBJ1-1; D gene uncertain. The CDR3 sequence is 12 residues long. Germline V gives CDR1 SGHDT, CDR2 YYEEEE. The V gene lost 6 bases and the J gene lost 3 bases, with 9 bases spanning the gap. This CDR3 reads CASTLLDTEAFF. DNA of the CDR3: TGTGCCAGCACCCTACTGGACACTGAAGCTTTCTTT. Full variable domain (missing parts from reference TRBV5-6 and TRBJ1-1): DAGVTQSPTHLIKTRGQQVTLRCSPKSGHDTVSWYQQALGQGPQFIFQYYEEEERQRGNFPDRFSGHQFPNYSSELNVNALLLGDSALYLCASTLLDTEAFFGQGTRLTVV.